This T cell receptor beta chain was obtained from a study of cytotoxic CD8 clonotypes in ibrutinib-treated CLL. This clone has only a few counts. The table came from immunoSEQ multiplex PCR; TCRdb's copy has only in-frame clones and leaves some out. The table records 130,000 to 150,000 clones, 79% of them present only once. Specimen: PBMCs, collected after 12 months of ibrutinib treatment. The source of this sequence is a human donor with chronic lymphocytic leukemia.

The CDR3 reads CASSSTGYEQYF. CDR3 coding DNA: TGCGCCAGCAGCTCCACAGGATACGAGCAGTACTTC. J is TRBJ2-7 and V is TRBV5-1; D is possibly TRBD1 (5 bases). CDR3 length equals 12 residues. Germline CDR1 is SGHRS and CDR2 is YFSETQ. Trimming pared 3 bases from V and 4 bases from J, leaving 8 bases between.